The source of this T cell receptor beta chain is a study of shared clonotypes between healthy human individuals. It was at deep level that the assay was run. Assay: immunoSEQ multiplex PCR; the TCRdb copy retains only in-frame clones and omits some. Of some 900,000 clones listed, less than 85% are singletons. Concerning this clone itself: The antigen is not known.

The study, taken as a whole, reports: Clonotypes which were not shared had lower generation probabilities than clonotypes that all four donors shared. Rarefaction analysis demonstrated incomplete sorted-subset sequencing notwithstanding large depth.

Subsets obtained from CD4+ cells comprised CD45RA+ naive and CD45RA-negative memory cells. The CDR3 consists of 13 residues. V was trimmed by 6 bases and J by 12 bases, leaving 23 bases between them. Germline CDR1 SQVTM, CDR2 ANQGSEA. The receptor was isolated from a young man in good health. The chain has TRBV29-1 and TRBJ2-5; no reliable D call. Sequencing used memory CD4+ T cells sorted from blood. Subset reported: CD45RA-negative fraction. The CDR3 loop reads CSVVGVDGRGEYF. Written as DNA, the CDR3 is TGCAGCGTCGTTGGGGTGGACGGTCGTGGGGAGTACTTC.